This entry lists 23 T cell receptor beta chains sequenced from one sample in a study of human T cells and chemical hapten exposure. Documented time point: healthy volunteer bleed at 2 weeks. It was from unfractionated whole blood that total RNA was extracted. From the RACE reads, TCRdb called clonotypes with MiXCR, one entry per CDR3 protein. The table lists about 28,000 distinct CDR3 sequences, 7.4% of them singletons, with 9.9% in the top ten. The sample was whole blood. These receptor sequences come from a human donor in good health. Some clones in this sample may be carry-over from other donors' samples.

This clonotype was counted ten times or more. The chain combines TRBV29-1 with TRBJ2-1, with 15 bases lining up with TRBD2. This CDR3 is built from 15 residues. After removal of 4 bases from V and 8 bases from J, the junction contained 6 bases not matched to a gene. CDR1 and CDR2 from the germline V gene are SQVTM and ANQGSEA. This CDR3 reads CSVAGTSGGLDEQFF. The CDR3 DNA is TGCAGCGTTGCCGGGACTAGCGGGGGGTTGGATGAGCAGTTCTTC.

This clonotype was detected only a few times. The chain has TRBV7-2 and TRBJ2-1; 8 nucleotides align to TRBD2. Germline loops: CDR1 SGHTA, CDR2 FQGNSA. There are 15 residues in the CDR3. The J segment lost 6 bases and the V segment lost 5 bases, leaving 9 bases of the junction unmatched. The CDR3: CASSRGLAAVNEQFF. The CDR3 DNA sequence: TGTGCCAGCAGCCGCGGACTAGCAGCCGTCAATGAGCAGTTCTTC.

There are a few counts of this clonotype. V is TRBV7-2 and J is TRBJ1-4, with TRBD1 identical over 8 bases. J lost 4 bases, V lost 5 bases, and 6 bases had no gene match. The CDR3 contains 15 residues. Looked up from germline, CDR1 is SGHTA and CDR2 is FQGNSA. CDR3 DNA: TGTGCCAGCAGCCGGGACAGGCCAGGTAATGAAAAACTGTTTTTT. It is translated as CASSRDRPGNEKLFF.

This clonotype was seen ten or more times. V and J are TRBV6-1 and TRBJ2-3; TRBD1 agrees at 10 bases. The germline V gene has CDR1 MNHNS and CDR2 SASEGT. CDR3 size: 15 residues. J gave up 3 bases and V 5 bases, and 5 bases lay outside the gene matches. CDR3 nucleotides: TGTGCCAGCAGTAAGGGACAGGGGATTACAGATACGCAGTATTTT. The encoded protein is CASSKGQGITDTQYF.

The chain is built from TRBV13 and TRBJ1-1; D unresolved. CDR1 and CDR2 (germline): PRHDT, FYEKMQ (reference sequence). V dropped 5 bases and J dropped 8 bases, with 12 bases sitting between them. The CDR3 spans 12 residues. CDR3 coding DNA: TGTGCCAGCAGCCAGACTGGGCTGGAAGCTTTCTTT. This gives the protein CASSQTGLEAFF.

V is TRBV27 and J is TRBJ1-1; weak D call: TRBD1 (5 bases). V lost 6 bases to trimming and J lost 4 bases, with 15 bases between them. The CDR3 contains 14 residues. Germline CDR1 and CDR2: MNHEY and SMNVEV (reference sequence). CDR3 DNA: TGTGCCAGCAGATTCTTGAAGGGGAGCACTGAAGCTTTCTTT. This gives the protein CASRFLKGSTEAFF.

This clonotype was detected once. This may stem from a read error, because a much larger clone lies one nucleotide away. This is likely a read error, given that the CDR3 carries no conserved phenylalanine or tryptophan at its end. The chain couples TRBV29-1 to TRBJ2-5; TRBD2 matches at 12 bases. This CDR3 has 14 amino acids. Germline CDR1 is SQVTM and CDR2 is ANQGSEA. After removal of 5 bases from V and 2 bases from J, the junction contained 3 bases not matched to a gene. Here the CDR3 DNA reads TGCAGCGTTCTGACTAGCGGGAGACAAGAGACCCAGTACTCC. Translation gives CSVLTSGRQETQYS.

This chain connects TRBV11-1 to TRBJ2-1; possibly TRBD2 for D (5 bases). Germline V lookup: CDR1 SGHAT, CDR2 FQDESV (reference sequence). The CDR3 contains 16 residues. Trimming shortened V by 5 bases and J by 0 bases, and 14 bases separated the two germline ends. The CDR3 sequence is CASSTRKADSYNEQFF. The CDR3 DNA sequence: TGTGCCAGCAGCACTAGAAAAGCGGACTCCTACAATGAGCAGTTCTTC.

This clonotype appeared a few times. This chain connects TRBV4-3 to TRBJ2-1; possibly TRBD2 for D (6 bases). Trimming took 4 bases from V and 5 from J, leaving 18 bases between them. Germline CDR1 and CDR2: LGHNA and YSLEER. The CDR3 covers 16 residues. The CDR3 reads CASSPSLANGDNEQFF. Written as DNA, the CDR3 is TGCGCCAGCAGCCCCTCTCTAGCGAACGGAGACAATGAGCAGTTCTTC.

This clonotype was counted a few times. The CDR3 spells CASSLGRGNQPQHF. CDR3 bases: TGTGCCAGCAGTTTAGGGCGGGGAAATCAGCCCCAGCATTTT. The chain is built from TRBV12-3 or TRBV12-4 and TRBJ1-5; D remains unclear. The V and J ends lost 1 base and 4 bases respectively, with 8 bases between them. This CDR3 contains 14 residues.

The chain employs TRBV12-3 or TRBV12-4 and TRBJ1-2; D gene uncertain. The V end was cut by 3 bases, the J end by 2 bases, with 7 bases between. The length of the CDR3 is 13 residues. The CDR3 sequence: CASSFGPNYGYTF. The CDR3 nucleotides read TGTGCCAGCAGTTTCGGACCGAACTATGGCTACACCTTC.

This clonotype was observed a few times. The CDR3 region has the DNA TGCAGCGTTGGCCCGGGGCAAAGCACAGATACGCAGTATTTT. This codes for CSVGPGQSTDTQYF. V and J are TRBV29-1 and TRBJ2-3; D tentatively reads TRBD1 or TRBD2 (5 bases each). Between the trimmed V and J ends, which lost 4 bases and 0 bases, there was a span of 11 bases. The CDR3 loop spans 14 amino acids. CDR1 and CDR2 (germline): SQVTM, ANQGSEA.

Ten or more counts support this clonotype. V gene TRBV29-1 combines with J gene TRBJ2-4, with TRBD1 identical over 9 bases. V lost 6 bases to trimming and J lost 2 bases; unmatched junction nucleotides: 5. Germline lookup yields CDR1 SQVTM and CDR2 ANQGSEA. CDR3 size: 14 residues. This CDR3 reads CSVLQGASKNIQYF. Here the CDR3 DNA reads TGCAGCGTACTACAGGGGGCGTCCAAAAACATTCAGTACTTC.

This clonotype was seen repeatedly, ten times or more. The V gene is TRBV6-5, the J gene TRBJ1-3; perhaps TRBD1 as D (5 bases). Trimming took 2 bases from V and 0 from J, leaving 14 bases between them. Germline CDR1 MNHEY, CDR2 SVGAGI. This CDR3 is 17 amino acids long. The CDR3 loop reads CASSYTRGGFSGNTIYF. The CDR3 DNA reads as TGTGCCAGCAGTTACACCCGGGGCGGCTTCTCTGGAAACACCATATATTTT.

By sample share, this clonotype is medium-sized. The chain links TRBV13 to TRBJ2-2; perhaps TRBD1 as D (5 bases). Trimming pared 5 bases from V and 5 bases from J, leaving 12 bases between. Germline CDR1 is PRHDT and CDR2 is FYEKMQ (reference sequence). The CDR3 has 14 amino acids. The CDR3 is CASSHSTGTGELFF. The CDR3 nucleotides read TGTGCCAGCAGCCATTCAACAGGAACCGGGGAGCTGTTTTTT. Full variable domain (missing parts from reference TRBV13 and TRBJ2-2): AAGVIQSPRHLIKEKRETATLKCYPIPRHDTVYWYQQGPGQDPQFLISFYEKMQSDKGSIPDRFSAQQFSDYHSELNMSSLELGDSALYFCASSHSTGTGELFFGEGSRLTVL.

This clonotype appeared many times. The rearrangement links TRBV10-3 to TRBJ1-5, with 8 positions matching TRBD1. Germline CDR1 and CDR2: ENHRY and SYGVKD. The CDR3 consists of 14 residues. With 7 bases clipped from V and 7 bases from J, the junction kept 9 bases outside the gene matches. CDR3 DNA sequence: TGTGCCATCAAATCGGACAGGGATGGACAGCCCCAGCATTTT. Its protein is CAIKSDRDGQPQHF.

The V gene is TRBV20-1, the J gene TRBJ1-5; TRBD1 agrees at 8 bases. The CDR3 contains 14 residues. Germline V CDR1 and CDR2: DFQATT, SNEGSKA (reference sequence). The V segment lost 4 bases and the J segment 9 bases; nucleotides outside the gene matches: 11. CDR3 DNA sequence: TGCAGTGCTACCCAGGGGGCCGGCGAAAGGCCCCAGCATTTT. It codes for CSATQGAGERPQHF.

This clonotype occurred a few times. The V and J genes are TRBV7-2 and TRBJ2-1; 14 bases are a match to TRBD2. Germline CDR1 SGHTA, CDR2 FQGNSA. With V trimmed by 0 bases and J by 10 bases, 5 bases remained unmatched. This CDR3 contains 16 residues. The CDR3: CASSLAGLAGVQEQFF. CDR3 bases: TGTGCCAGCAGCTTAGCGGGACTAGCGGGAGTACAGGAGCAGTTCTTC.

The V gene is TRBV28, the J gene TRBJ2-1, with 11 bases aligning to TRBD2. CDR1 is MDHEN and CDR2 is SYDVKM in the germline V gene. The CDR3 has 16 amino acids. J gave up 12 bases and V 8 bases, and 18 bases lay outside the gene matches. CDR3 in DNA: TGTGCCAGCCGCTCCTTAGCGGGAGGGCCGGGTTTTGGGCAGTTCTTC. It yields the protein CASRSLAGGPGFGQFF.

CDR3 DNA: TGTGCCAGCAGCCCAGACGGCAGCTTCTATGGCTACACCTTC. Its protein product is CASSPDGSFYGYTF. V and J are TRBV28 and TRBJ1-2, with unresolved D. CDR1 is MDHEN and CDR2 is SYDVKM in the germline V gene. The CDR3 runs to 14 residues. Between the trimmed V and J ends, which lost 6 bases and 4 bases, there was a span of 15 bases.

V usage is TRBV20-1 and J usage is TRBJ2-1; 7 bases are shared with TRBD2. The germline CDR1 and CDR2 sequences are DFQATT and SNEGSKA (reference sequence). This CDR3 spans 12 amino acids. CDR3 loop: CRAASGDNEQFF. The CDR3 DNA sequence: TGCAGGGCCGCTAGCGGAGACAATGAGCAGTTCTTC.

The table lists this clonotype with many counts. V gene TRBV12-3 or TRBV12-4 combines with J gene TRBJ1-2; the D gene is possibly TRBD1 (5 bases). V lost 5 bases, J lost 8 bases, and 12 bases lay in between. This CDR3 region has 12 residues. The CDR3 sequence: CASSIDSWGYTF. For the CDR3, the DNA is TGTGCCAGCAGTATCGACAGTTGGGGCTACACCTTC.

The CDR3 nucleotides are TGCAGCGTTGCCCGGCAACGAAGAGATACGCAGTATTTT. It codes for CSVARQRRDTQYF. The rearrangement uses TRBV29-1 and TRBJ2-3; D is undetermined. The CDR3 totals 13 residues. Trimming removed 4 bases at V and 5 bases at J, with 13 bases between. CDR1 is SQVTM and CDR2 is ANQGSEA in the germline V gene.